This T cell receptor beta chain was observed in a study of metastatic and nonmetastatic thyroid tumors. Study details: Where malignant and benign thyroid patients were concerned, repertoires were compared across blood and tumor or nodule tissue.

The CDR3 loop spans 12 amino acids. Germline CDR1 reads LNHDA; CDR2 reads SQIVND (reference sequence). Trimming shortened V by 4 bases and J by 0 bases, and 3 bases separated the two germline ends. Notes on this clone: Antigen specificity is unknown.

As processed by the authors: In papillary thyroid cancer, a distant-metastasis classifier was built using CDR3 differences across clinicopathological groups. TCRdb redid the clone calls on the PCR reads using MiXCR. TCRdb, rather than the study authors, made the V and J calls. Seen here are approximately 19,000 clones, about a third observed once, and the top ten hold 9% to 10%. The study, taken as a whole, reports: Reportedly, malignant thyroid tumors had significantly higher TCR beta diversity than benign nodules, in blood and tumor.

Every patient was untreated before thyroid surgery. The clonotype was recovered from a male donor with papillary thyroid cancer or a benign thyroid nodule (not recorded which). Some clones in this sample may be carry-over from other donors' samples. Sequencing was performed on tumor tissue. The V call is TRBV19, the J call TRBJ1-1; unclear D gene. The CDR3 DNA sequence: TGTGCCAGTAGTAGTATGAACACTGAAGCTTTCTTT. It encodes CASSSMNTEAFF.